These 3 T cell receptor beta chains originate from one sample sequenced in a study of T cells in Graves' hyperthyroidism and ophthalmopathy. RNA transcripts served as the template for amplifying TCR beta CDR3 regions. A set of HTBI primers served as the primers for a first-round RT-PCR of the TCR CDR3. TCRdb independently ran MiXCR on the multiplex PCR reads; one entry per CDR3 protein. Here the sample spans about 360,000 distinct CDR3 sequences, 15% to 17% being singletons. Sequencing was done on a sample of blood. The receptors originated from a woman under 30 with Graves' hyperthyroidism that later progressed to Graves' ophthalmopathy.

The CDR3 reads CASSLRNRLAGVRNEQFF. In DNA, the CDR3 is TGCGCCAGCAGCTTGCGGAACCGACTAGCGGGAGTCCGAAATGAGCAGTTCTTC. The rearrangement links TRBV5-1 to TRBJ2-1; 12 nucleotides align to TRBD2. V shed 1 base, J shed 7 bases, and the junction held 12 bases outside the gene matches. CDR3 length: 18 amino acids. CDR1 is SGHRS and CDR2 is YFSETQ in the germline V gene.

This clonotype was seen ten or more times. The V and J genes are TRBV5-1 and TRBJ1-2; TRBD1 matches at 8 bases. CDR3 size: 15 residues. Per germline, CDR1 SGHRS and CDR2 YFSETQ. V lost 4 bases, J lost 3 bases, and 8 bases stayed unmatched. As DNA, the CDR3 is TGCGCCAGCAGCGAGCGGACAGGGAATTACTATGGCTACACCTTC. Translated, it gives CASSERTGNYYGYTF.

This clonotype has at least ten counts. The genes are TRBV7-2 and TRBJ2-7; D possibly uses TRBD1 or TRBD2 (5 bases each). V was clipped by 1 base and J by 1 base, with 8 bases between them. Germline V lookup: CDR1 SGHTA, CDR2 FQGNSA. There are 14 residues in the CDR3. CDR3 region: CASSLEGRSYEQYF. CDR3 DNA: TGTGCCAGCAGCTTAGAGGGGAGATCCTACGAGCAGTACTTC.